This passage covers 3 T cell receptor beta chains from one sample sequenced in a study of cytomegalovirus exposure and HLA in healthy donors. A multiplex PCR was run with 60 Vbeta primers and 13 Jbeta primers. TCRdb's table, derived via immunoSEQ multiplex PCR, lists solely in-frame clones and lacks some. The table lists approximately 100,000 clones, approximately 80% of them singletons. The sequenced material came from PBMCs. The receptors here all came from a man in his 60s in good health and CMV-seropositive.

This clone was recorded once. The CDR3 loop is CASSSGVAKNIQYF. The CDR3 DNA reads as TGCGCCAGCAGTTCGGGGGTAGCCAAAAACATTCAGTACTTC. The rearrangement uses TRBV10-1 and TRBJ2-4; possibly TRBD2 for D (6 bases). Trimming cost V 5 bases and J 0 bases, with 8 bases left between them. Germline CDR1 WNHNN, CDR2 SYGVQD (reference sequence). CDR3 length equals 14 residues.

J is TRBJ2-5 and V is TRBV11-3; 7 bases match TRBD1. CDR1 and CDR2 (germline): SGHNT, YENEEA. With 5 bases clipped from V and 3 bases from J, the junction kept 6 bases outside the gene matches. This CDR3 region has 14 residues. The CDR3 loop reads CASSPGQSKETQYF. The CDR3 DNA follows: TGTGCCAGCAGCCCGGGACAGTCGAAAGAGACCCAGTACTTC.

This chain connects TRBV12-5 to TRBJ2-7, with 11 positions matching TRBD1. Trimming removed 3 bases from V and 4 bases from J; junction bases left unmatched: 11. Germline CDR1 and CDR2: LGHNT and FRNRAP. CDR3 size: 17 residues. The CDR3 DNA is TGTGCTAGTGGTTTTGCACGACGGACAGGGGGCGGGTACGAGCAGTACTTC. Its protein product is CASGFARRTGGGYEQYF. The full variable domain, with the rest looked up from reference TRBV12-5 and TRBJ2-7, is DARVTQTPRHKVTEMGQEVTMRCQPILGHNTVFWYRQTMMQGLELLAYFRNRAPLDDSGMPKDRFSAEMPDATLATLKIQPSEPRDSAVYFCASGFARRTGGGYEQYFGPGTRLTVT.